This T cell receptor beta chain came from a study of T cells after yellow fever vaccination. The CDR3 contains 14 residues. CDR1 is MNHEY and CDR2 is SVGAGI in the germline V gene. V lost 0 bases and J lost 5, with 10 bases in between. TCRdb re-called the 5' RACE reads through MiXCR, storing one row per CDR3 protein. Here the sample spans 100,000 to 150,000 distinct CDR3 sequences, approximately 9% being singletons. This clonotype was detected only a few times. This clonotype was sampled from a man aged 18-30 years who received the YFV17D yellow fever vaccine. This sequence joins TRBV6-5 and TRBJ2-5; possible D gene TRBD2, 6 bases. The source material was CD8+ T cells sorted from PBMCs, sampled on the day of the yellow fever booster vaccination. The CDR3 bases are TGTGCCAGCAGTTACTCCTCAGGGAGGGAGACCCAGTACTTC. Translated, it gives CASSYSSGRETQYF.